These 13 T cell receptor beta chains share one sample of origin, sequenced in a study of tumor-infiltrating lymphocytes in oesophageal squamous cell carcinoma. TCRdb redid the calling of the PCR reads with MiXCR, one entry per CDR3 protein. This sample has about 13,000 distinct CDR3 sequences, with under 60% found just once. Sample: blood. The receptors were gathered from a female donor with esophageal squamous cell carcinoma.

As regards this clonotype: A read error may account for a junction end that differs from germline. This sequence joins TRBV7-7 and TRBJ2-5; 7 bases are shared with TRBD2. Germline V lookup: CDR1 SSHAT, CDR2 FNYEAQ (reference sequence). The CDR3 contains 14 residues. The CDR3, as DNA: TGTGCTAGCAGCGTCGGACTAGTAGAGGAGACCCAGTACTTC. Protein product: CASSVGLVEETQYF.

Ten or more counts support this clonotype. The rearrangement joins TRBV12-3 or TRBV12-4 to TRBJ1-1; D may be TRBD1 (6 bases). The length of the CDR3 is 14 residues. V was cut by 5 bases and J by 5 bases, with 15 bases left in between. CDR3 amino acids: CASSPEGGRTEAFF. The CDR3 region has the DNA TGTGCCAGCAGTCCAGAAGGGGGGCGGACTGAAGCTTTCTTT.

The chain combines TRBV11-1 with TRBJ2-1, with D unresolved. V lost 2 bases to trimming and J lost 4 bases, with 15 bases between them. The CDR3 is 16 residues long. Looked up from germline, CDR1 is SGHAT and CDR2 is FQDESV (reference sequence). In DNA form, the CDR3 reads TGTGCCAGCAGCTTATTTATAACGGAGCCGTACAATGAGCAGTTCTTC. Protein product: CASSLFITEPYNEQFF.

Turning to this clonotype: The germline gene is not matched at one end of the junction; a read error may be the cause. This chain's CDR3 is CASSLDPEVTQYF. The CDR3 coding sequence is TGTGCCAGCAGCTTGGACCCAGAGGTTACCCAGTACTTC. The V gene is TRBV5-3, the J gene TRBJ2-7; the D is unclear. TRBV5-3 is sorted into the ORF group, with uncertain function. This CDR3 contains 13 residues.

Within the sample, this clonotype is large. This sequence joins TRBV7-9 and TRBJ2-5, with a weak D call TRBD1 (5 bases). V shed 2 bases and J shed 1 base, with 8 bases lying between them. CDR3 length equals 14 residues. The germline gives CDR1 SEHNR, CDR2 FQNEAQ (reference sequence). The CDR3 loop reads CASSLRQGQETQYF. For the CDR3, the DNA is TGTGCCAGCAGCTTAAGGCAGGGCCAAGAGACCCAGTACTTC.

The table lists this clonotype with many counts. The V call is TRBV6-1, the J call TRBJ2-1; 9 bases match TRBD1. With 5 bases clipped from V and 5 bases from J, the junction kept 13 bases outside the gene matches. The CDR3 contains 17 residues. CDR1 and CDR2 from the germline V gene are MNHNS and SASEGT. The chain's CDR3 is CASSKRQGVLIHNEQFF. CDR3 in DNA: TGTGCCAGCAGTAAGCGACAGGGGGTTCTTATACACAATGAGCAGTTCTTC.

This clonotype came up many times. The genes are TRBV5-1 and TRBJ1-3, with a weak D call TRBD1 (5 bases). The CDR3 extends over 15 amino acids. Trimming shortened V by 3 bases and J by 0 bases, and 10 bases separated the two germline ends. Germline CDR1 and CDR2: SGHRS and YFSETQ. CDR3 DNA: TGCGCCAGCAGCTCATCAGGGTTCTCTGGAAACACCATATATTTT. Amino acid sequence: CASSSSGFSGNTIYF.

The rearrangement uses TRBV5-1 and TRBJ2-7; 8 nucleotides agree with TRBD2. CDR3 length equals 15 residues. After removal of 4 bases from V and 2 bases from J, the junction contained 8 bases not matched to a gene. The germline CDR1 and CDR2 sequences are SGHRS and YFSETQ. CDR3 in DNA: TGCGCCAGCAGCAAAGATAGCGGGAAGGCCTACGAGCAGTACTTC. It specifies CASSKDSGKAYEQYF.

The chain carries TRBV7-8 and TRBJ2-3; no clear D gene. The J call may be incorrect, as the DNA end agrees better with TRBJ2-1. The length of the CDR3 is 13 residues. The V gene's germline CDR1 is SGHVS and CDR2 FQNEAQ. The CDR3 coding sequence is TGTGCCAGCAGCCCCGGCGAGGTGAGTGAGCAGTTCTTC. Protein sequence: CASSPGEVSEQFF.

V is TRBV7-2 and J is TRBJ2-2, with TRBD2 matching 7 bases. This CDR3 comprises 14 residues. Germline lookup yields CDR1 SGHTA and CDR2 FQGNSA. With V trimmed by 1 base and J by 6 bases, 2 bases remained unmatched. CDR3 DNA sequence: TGTGCCAGCAGCTTAGGACTAGCTGCCGGGGAGCTGTTTTTT. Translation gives CASSLGLAAGELFF.

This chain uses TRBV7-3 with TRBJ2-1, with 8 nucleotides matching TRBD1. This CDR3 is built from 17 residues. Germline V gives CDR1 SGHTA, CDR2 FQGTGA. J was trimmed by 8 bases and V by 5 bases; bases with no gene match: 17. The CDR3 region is CASSRTAGGTHPDEQFF. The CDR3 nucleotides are TGTGCCAGCAGCCGGACCGCAGGGGGCACTCATCCCGATGAGCAGTTCTTC.

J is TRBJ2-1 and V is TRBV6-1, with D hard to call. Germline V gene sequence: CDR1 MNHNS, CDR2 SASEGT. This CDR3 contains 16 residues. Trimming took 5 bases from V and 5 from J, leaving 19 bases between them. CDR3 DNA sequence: TGTGCCAGCAGTCCCTTAGGGATAGTCTCGAACAATGAGCAGTTCTTC. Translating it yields CASSPLGIVSNNEQFF.

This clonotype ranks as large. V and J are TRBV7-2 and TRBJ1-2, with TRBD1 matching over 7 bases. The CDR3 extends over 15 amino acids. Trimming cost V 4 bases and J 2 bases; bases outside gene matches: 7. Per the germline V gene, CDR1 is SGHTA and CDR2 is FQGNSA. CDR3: CASSSPAQGNYGYTF. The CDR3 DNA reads TGTGCCAGCAGCTCCCCCGCACAGGGGAACTATGGCTACACCTTC.